This T cell receptor beta chain was found in a study of blood T cells in healthy people across ages. This clonotype was found many times. Looked up from germline, CDR1 is SEHNR and CDR2 is FQNEAQ (reference sequence). Trimming stripped 4 bases from V and 5 bases from J, with 12 bases between. This CDR3 contains 14 residues. Alongside a J-beta primer mix, a sample-barcoded 5' primer served in a second PCR lasting about 6 to 11 cycles. Each CDR3 protein is one row after TCRdb ran MiXCR on the 5' RACE reads. The sample lists around 870,000 distinct CDR3 sequences; more than 25% were seen once. Sequencing used blood. J is TRBJ2-1 and V is TRBV7-9, with D perhaps matching TRBD1 (6 bases). The receptor was derived from a woman older than 75 in good health. DNA for the CDR3: TGTGCCAGCAGCTCGGGACAACCTAACAATGAGCAGTTCTTC. Its protein is CASSSGQPNNEQFF.